Listed below are T cell receptor beta chains from one sample, sequenced in a study of blood T cells in healthy people across ages. MiXCR, run by TCRdb on the 5' RACE reads, gives a single entry per CDR3 protein. Counted here are around 1.5 million distinct CDR3 sequences, 45% to 70% occurring once; the ten biggest clones make up 6.5% to 8.5%. Source material: blood. These receptors were collected from a man between 18 and 35 years old in good health. Both conserved end residues are part of each CDR3. A D gene is named only where the DNA matches it firmly. Clone size is stated in some rows and not others, as once, few, many or a class when expanded.

J	V	size	D	CDR3	DNA
TRBJ1-4	TRBV4-2	NA	NA	CASSQGGLGEKLFF	TGTGCCAGCAGCCAAGGGGGTCTGGGAGAAAAACTGTTTTTT
TRBJ1-5	TRBV6-2/TRBV6-3	few	TRBD1	CASRSSGQGYNQPQHF	TGTGCCAGCAGGTCATCGGGACAGGGGTACAATCAGCCCCAGCATTTT
TRBJ2-5	TRBV2	NA	TRBD2	CASSETPSGTYQETQYF	TGTGCCAGCAGTGAAACCCCTAGCGGGACCTACCAAGAGACCCAGTACTTC
TRBJ1-5	TRBV20-1	few	NA	CSAEQGNQPQHF	TGCAGTGCTGAACAGGGTAATCAGCCCCAGCATTTT
TRBJ1-2	TRBV7-9	NA	TRBD1	CASSLGPGGNYGHTF	TGTGCCAGCAGCTTAGGTCCAGGGGGGAACTATGGCCACACCTTC
TRBJ2-3	TRBV29-1	NA	NA	CSFQVGDTQYF	TGCAGCTTCCAGGTGGGGGATACGCAGTATTTT
TRBJ2-7	TRBV2	NA	NA	CASRGPSAGEQYF	TGTGCCAGCAGGGGGCCCTCCGCTGGAGAGCAGTACTTC
TRBJ2-5	TRBV7-4	NA	NA	CASSTSLMGYQETQYF	TGTGCCAGCAGCACGAGTCTCATGGGGTACCAAGAGACCCAGTACTTC
TRBJ2-7	TRBV4-3	NA	TRBD1	CASSQDRSTGQGYEQYF	TGCGCCAGCAGCCAAGATCGTTCTACGGGACAGGGATACGAGCAGTACTTC
TRBJ2-3	TRBV25-1	NA	NA	CASSEWGTPPDTQYF	TGTGCCAGCAGTGAATGGGGGACTCCCCCAGATACGCAGTATTTT
TRBJ2-1	TRBV28	NA	NA	CASSFTGRTDNGQFF	TGTGCCAGCAGTTTTACGGGACGCACCGACAATGGGCAGTTCTTC
TRBJ2-2	TRBV4-2	NA	NA	CASSQARTGELFF	TGTGCCAGCAGCCAAGCCCGCACCGGGGAGCTGTTTTTT
TRBJ1-1	TRBV12-3/TRBV12-4	NA	NA	CASIRGAAEAFF	TGTGCCAGCATTCGAGGGGCGGCTGAAGCTTTCTTT
TRBJ2-3	TRBV20-1	NA	TRBD2	CSARRGGGDTQYF	TGCAGTGCTAGGCGGGGGGGTGGAGATACGCAGTATTTT
TRBJ1-1	TRBV20-1	few	NA	CSAKGTNTEAFF	TGCAGTGCTAAGGGGACAAACACTGAAGCTTTCTTT
TRBJ2-7	TRBV28	NA	NA	CASSSTGTEVYEQYF	TGTGCCAGCAGTTCCACCGGGACGGAAGTCTACGAGCAGTACTTC
TRBJ2-1	TRBV6-5	NA	TRBD2	CASRLGTSGHYNEQFF	TGTGCCAGCAGACTAGGGACTAGCGGTCACTACAATGAGCAGTTCTTC
TRBJ2-4	TRBV12-3/TRBV12-4	NA	NA	CTSRPKGSARLAKNIQYF	TGTACCAGCAGGCCCAAAGGCAGCGCGAGGTTAGCCAAAAACATTCAGTACTTC
TRBJ1-5	TRBV29-1	NA	NA	CSVGLDREPRANQPQHF	TGCAGCGTTGGGCTGGATCGGGAACCAAGAGCTAATCAGCCCCAGCATTTT
TRBJ2-7	TRBV7-2	NA	TRBD1	CASSIRQGDYEQYF	TGTGCCAGCAGCATACGACAGGGCGACTACGAGCAGTACTTC
TRBJ2-3	TRBV27	NA	TRBD2	CASSILGGNTDTQYF	TGTGCCAGCAGTATACTGGGGGGGAACACAGATACGCAGTATTTT
TRBJ2-5	TRBV15	NA	NA	CATSKGKSEQYF	TGTGCCACCAGCAAGGGTAAGAGTGAGCAGTACTTC
TRBJ2-7	TRBV6-2/TRBV6-3	few	NA	CASSRDGIYEQYF	TGTGCCAGCAGTCGAGATGGGATCTACGAGCAGTACTTC
TRBJ1-2	TRBV6-5	few	NA	CASSMGPTEGFDGYTF	TGTGCCAGCAGCATGGGACCTACCGAGGGCTTCGATGGCTACACCTTC